This T cell receptor (beta chain) was retrieved from a study of graft-versus-host responses after intestinal transplantation. Across the study: Every transplant recipient was induced with anti-thymocyte globulin, then maintained on tacrolimus and steroids for roughly 3 years. The study's findings and limits: GvH clones were identified in recipient marrow, with some first appearing in ileum or blood. Elevated graft-versus-host to host-versus-graft clonal ratios in allografts were recorded for patients with graft-donor T cell macrochimerism. There was an association between peak levels of circulating GvH clones and early post-transplant HvG declines.

Of note for this clone: Its specificity is not known.

Repertoires were generated with immunoSEQ multiplex PCR, while TCRdb's copy carries only in-frame clones and drops some. Here the sample spans 80,000 to 85,000 clones, 91% being singletons. V was pared by 0 bases and J by 3 bases, with 12 bases between. Per germline, CDR1 SGHRS and CDR2 YFSETQ. This CDR3 has 15 residues. The chain links TRBV5-1 to TRBJ2-5; D is possibly TRBD1 (5 bases). This TCR was sampled from a human donor who received an intestinal transplant. The material sequenced was unstimulated CD4+ T cells sorted from spleen or lymph node cells, taken before intestinal transplant. CDR3 protein: CASSLVIGQKETQYF. The CDR3 bases are TGCGCCAGCAGCTTGGTAATAGGACAAAAAGAGACCCAGTACTTC.